Shown below are 21 T cell receptor beta chains from a single sample sequenced in a study of T cell changes during pregnancy in multiple sclerosis. Sequencing used immunoSEQ multiplex PCR; TCRdb keeps in-frame clones, though not all of them. The sample yields roughly 93,000 clones, approximately 92% seen once. Material: peripheral blood, obtained after pregnancy. The receptors were gathered from a female donor with multiple sclerosis, enrolled in a pregnancy study.

CDR3 DNA sequence: TGTGCCAGCTCACCAACCAGGGACGAGCAGTACTTC. Translating gives CASSPTRDEQYF. The V call is TRBV18, the J call TRBJ2-7; possibly TRBD1 for D (5 bases). V lost 2 bases to trimming and J lost 5 bases, with 7 bases between them. Germline V gives CDR1 KGHSH, CDR2 LQKENI. The CDR3 sequence is 12 residues long.

The chain couples TRBV9 to TRBJ2-2; 12 bases agree with TRBD1. Unmatched junction bases numbered 9, after V lost 3 bases and J lost 3 bases. This CDR3 is built from 18 residues. The germline gives CDR1 SGDLS, CDR2 YYNGEE. The CDR3 DNA follows: TGTGCCAGCAGCGACCTGGGACAGGGGGCGAGAGACACCGGGGAGCTGTTTTTT. Its protein product is CASSDLGQGARDTGELFF.

This chain uses TRBV21-1 with TRBJ2-7; the D call TRBD1 from the table was never checked on the DNA. TRBV21-1 is shown as a pseudogene. The length of the CDR3 is 15 residues. In DNA form, the CDR3 reads TGTGCCAGCAGCGCCATATCAGGGTCGAAGAACGAGCAGTACTTC. Protein: CASSAISGSKNEQYF.

The chain employs TRBV5-1 and TRBJ2-2; the match to TRBD1 covers 7 bases. The CDR3 totals 15 residues. In germline, CDR1 is SGHRS, CDR2 YFSETQ. Unmatched junction bases numbered 4, after V lost 4 bases and J lost 1 base. The CDR3 DNA reads as TGCGCCAGCAGCGAACGGACAGGGAACACCGGGGAGCTGTTTTTT. It codes for CASSERTGNTGELFF.

The J gene is TRBJ1-1, the V gene TRBV7-9, with 8 bases identical to TRBD1. With V trimmed by 5 bases and J by 1 base, 12 bases remained unmatched. The CDR3 covers 17 residues. CDR1 is SEHNR, CDR2 FQNEAQ, per germline (reference sequence). The CDR3 sequence: CASSPGERTGKNTEAFF. The CDR3 coding sequence is TGTGCCAGCAGCCCCGGCGAACGGACAGGGAAGAACACTGAAGCTTTCTTT.

This chain links TRBV6-5 with TRBJ2-7, with 7 bases fitting TRBD2. The CDR3 has 14 amino acids. Germline values: CDR1 MNHEY, CDR2 SVGAGI. After removal of 5 bases from V and 0 bases from J, the junction contained 4 bases not matched to a gene. The DNA of the CDR3 is TGTGCCAGCAGTATAGCGGGCGTCTCCTACGAGCAGTACTTC. Its protein product is CASSIAGVSYEQYF.

The V call is TRBV9, the J call TRBJ1-1; D might be TRBD1 (5 bases). The V end lost 0 bases, the J end lost 1 base, and 10 bases lay between the germline ends. The CDR3 spans 15 residues. The germline CDR1 and CDR2 sequences are SGDLS and YYNGEE. The CDR3 reads CASSVGAGQNTEAFF. In DNA, the CDR3 is TGTGCCAGCAGCGTAGGGGCAGGGCAGAACACTGAAGCTTTCTTT.

This clone was detected only a few times. This chain connects TRBV11-1 to TRBJ1-2, with TRBD1 identical over 8 bases. Germline V gene sequence: CDR1 SGHAT, CDR2 FQDESV (reference sequence). The V gene end was trimmed by 5 bases and the J gene end by 8 bases; junction bases not matched to a gene: 10. CDR3 length: 14 amino acids. The CDR3 loop reads CASSLGQGAGGYTF. In nucleotides, the CDR3 is TGTGCCAGCAGCCTCGGGCAGGGGGCAGGAGGCTACACCTTC.

J is TRBJ2-1 and V is TRBV2; 7 bases are a match to TRBD2. The CDR3 is 16 residues long. J was trimmed by 0 bases and V by 3 bases; bases with no gene match: 5. Germline CDR1 is SNHLY and CDR2 is FYNNEI. The DNA for the CDR3 is TGTGCCAGCAGTGATTCTAGCGGAAGCTCCTACAATGAGCAGTTCTTC. Protein sequence: CASSDSSGSSYNEQFF.

The genes are TRBV10-2 and TRBJ2-3; the match to TRBD2 covers 7 bases. The CDR3 runs to 17 residues. Germline loops: CDR1 WSHSY, CDR2 SAAADI. The V and J ends lost 6 bases and 6 bases, in that order; junction bases with no gene match: 18. CDR3 loop: CASRGLYGGGPLDTQYF. In DNA, the CDR3 is TGCGCCAGCAGGGGGCTCTACGGGGGAGGGCCTTTGGATACGCAGTATTTT.

This chain links TRBV18 with TRBJ1-1; TRBD1 is a possible D gene (5 bases). This CDR3 comprises 16 residues. Trimming cost V 4 bases and J 0 bases, with 15 bases left between them. Germline V gene data show CDR1 as KGHSH and CDR2 as LQKENI. CDR3 in DNA: TGTGCCAGCTCACTGCAGGAGGGGATCATGAACACTGAAGCTTTCTTT. Protein: CASSLQEGIMNTEAFF.

V and J are TRBV5-1 and TRBJ2-7; TRBD1 matches 7 bases. Germline values: CDR1 SGHRS, CDR2 YFSETQ. Unmatched junction bases numbered 7, after V lost 0 bases and J lost 4 bases. There are 15 residues in the CDR3. The CDR3 is CASSLARTGDYEQYF. The CDR3 DNA follows: TGCGCCAGCAGCTTGGCCAGGACAGGAGATTACGAGCAGTACTTC. The whole variable domain, remainder taken from reference TRBV5-1 and TRBJ2-7, is KAGVTQTPRYLIKTRGQQVTLSCSPISGHRSVSWYQQTPGQGLQFLFEYFSETQRNKGNFPGRFSGRQFSNSRSEMNVSTLELGDSALYLCASSLARTGDYEQYFGPGTRLTVT.

This CDR3 reads CASSPWGGSGTEAFF. CDR3 sequence (DNA): TGTGCCAGCAGCCCTTGGGGGGGAAGTGGTACTGAAGCTTTCTTT. The V and J genes are TRBV7-2 and TRBJ1-1, with a tentative D call TRBD1 (5 bases). Per the germline V gene, CDR1 is SGHTA and CDR2 is FQGNSA. The V end was cut by 5 bases, the J end by 5 bases, with 18 bases between. The CDR3 consists of 15 residues.

V gene TRBV18 combines with J gene TRBJ2-7, with no clear D. Germline CDR1 and CDR2: KGHSH and LQKENI. The CDR3 length is 13 residues. V lost 0 bases and J 6 bases, leaving 9 bases between the germline ends. CDR3 residues: CASSPPAVSEQYF. Here the CDR3 DNA reads TGTGCCAGCTCACCACCGGCAGTCTCCGAGCAGTACTTC.

The chain joins TRBV5-1 to TRBJ2-5, with 7 bases matching TRBD2. J was trimmed by 2 bases and V by 7 bases; bases with no gene match: 8. The CDR3 is made up of 14 amino acids. Germline assignment: CDR1 SGHRS and CDR2 YFSETQ. The CDR3 spells CASAVGRTQETQYF. CDR3 DNA sequence: TGCGCCAGCGCTGTCGGGAGGACGCAAGAGACCCAGTACTTC.

The chain carries TRBV5-1 and TRBJ2-7; TRBD2 matches 9 bases. J gave up 7 bases and V 4 bases, and 15 bases lay outside the gene matches. The CDR3 is 16 amino acids. The germline gives CDR1 SGHRS, CDR2 YFSETQ. This CDR3 reads CASSPGLAVPLGEQYF. In DNA, the CDR3 is TGCGCCAGCAGCCCGGGACTAGCAGTCCCCCTTGGGGAGCAGTACTTC.

This rearrangement joins TRBV6-1 to TRBJ2-2, with a possible D match to TRBD2 (6 bases). This CDR3 comprises 15 residues. The V gene's germline CDR1 is MNHNS and CDR2 SASEGT. V was cut by 2 bases and J by 4 bases, with 11 bases left in between. The CDR3 loop reads CASSELGGTTGELFF. The CDR3 nucleotides read TGTGCCAGCAGTGAACTGGGGGGAACCACCGGGGAGCTGTTTTTT.

This clone was detected once. The CDR3 DNA reads TGTGCCAGCAGCTTGCTCAGGGTTTGGTTCAATCAGCCCCAGCATTTT. Its protein is CASSLLRVWFNQPQHF. The V call is TRBV5-8, the J call TRBJ1-5, with D perhaps matching TRBD1 (5 bases). This CDR3 contains 16 residues. Trimming pared 1 base from V and 3 bases from J, leaving 14 bases between. Germline V gene data show CDR1 as SGHTS and CDR2 as YDEGEE.

The rearrangement joins TRBV5-1 to TRBJ2-3, with 7 bases that match TRBD2. CDR1 and CDR2 (germline): SGHRS, YFSETQ. The CDR3 has 16 amino acids. V lost 4 bases and J lost 0; bases outside the gene matches: 8. CDR3 protein: CASSLSAGFSTDTQYF. CDR3 in DNA: TGCGCCAGCAGCCTTTCAGCGGGATTTAGCACAGATACGCAGTATTTT.

The V and J genes are TRBV7-9 and TRBJ1-1; a possible D gene is TRBD1 (5 bases). CDR1 is SEHNR and CDR2 is FQNEAQ in the germline V gene (reference sequence). This CDR3 spans 13 amino acids. V lost 2 bases to trimming and J lost 4 bases, with 8 bases between them. The CDR3 sequence: CASSLKGITEAFF. The CDR3 DNA reads as TGTGCCAGCAGCTTAAAGGGGATCACTGAAGCTTTCTTT.

This chain uses TRBV27 with TRBJ2-4; TRBD2 might be the D (6 bases). Germline CDR1 and CDR2: MNHEY and SMNVEV (reference sequence). This CDR3 region has 15 residues. The V end was cut by 3 bases, the J end by 4 bases, with 13 bases between. The CDR3 is CASSFTTSFKNIQYF. The CDR3 bases are TGTGCCAGCAGTTTTACGACTAGTTTTAAAAACATTCAGTACTTC.